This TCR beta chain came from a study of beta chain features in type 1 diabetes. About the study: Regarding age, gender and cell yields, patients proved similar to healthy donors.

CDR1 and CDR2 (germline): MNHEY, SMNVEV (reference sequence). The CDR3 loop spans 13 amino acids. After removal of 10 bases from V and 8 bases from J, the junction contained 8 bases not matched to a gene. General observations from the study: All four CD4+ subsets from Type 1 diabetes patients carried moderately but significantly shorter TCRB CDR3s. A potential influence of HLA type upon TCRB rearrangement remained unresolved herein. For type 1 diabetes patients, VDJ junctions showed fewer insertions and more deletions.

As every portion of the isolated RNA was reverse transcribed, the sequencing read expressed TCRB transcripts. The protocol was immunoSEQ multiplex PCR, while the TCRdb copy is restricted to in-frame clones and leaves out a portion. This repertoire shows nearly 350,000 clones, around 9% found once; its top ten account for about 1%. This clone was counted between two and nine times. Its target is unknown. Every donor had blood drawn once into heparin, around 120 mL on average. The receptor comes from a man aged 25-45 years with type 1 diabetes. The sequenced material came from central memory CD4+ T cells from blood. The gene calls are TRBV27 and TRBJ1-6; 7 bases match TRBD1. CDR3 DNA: TGTGCCACCGGACAGGAGGAGTATTCACCCCTCCACTTT. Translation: CATGQEEYSPLHF.